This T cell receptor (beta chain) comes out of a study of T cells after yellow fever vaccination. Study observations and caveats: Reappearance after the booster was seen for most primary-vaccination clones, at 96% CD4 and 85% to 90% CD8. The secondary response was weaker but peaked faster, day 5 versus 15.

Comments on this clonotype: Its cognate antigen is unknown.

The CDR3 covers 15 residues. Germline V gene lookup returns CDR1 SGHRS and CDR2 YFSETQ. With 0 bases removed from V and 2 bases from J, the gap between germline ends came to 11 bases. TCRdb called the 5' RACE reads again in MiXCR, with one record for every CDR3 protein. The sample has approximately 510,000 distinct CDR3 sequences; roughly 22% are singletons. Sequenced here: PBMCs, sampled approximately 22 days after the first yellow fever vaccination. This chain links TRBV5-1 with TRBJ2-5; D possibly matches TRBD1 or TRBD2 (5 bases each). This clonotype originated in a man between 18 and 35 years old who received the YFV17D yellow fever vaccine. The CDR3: CASSLAGAGQETQYF. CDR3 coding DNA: TGCGCCAGCAGCTTGGCCGGGGCAGGACAAGAGACCCAGTACTTC.